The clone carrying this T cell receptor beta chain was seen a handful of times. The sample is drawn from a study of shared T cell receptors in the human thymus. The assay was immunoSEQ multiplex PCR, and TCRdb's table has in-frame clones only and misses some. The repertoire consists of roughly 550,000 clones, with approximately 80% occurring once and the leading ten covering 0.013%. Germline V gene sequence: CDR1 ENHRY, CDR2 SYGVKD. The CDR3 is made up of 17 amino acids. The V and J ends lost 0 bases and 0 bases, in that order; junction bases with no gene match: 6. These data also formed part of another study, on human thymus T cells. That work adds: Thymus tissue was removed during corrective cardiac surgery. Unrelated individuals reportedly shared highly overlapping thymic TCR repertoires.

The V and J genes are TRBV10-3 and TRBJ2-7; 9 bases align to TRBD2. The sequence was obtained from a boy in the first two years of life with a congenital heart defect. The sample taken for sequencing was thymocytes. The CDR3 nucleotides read TGTGCCATCAGTGAGTCGAGGCTAGCGGGATTCTCCTACGAGCAGTACTTC. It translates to CAISESRLAGFSYEQYF.